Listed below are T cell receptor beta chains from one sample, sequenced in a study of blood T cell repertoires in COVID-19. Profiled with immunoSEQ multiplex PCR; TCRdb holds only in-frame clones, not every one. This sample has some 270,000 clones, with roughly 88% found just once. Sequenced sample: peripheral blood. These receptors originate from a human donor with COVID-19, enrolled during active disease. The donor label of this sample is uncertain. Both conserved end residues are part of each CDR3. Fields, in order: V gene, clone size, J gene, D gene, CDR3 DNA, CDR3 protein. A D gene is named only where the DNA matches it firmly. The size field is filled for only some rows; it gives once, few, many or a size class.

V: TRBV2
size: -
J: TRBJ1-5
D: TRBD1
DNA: TGTGCCAGCACCGACAGGGGGGTTCAGCCCCAGCATTTT
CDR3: CASTDRGVQPQHF

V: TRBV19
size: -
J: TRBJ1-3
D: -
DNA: TGTGCCAGTAGCTCTGACAGCTTCTCTGGAAACACCATATATTTT
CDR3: CASSSDSFSGNTIYF

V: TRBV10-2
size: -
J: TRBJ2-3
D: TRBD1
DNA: TGCGCCAGCAGTGACTCCGGGACAGACATCACAGATACGCAGTATTTT
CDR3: CASSDSGTDITDTQYF

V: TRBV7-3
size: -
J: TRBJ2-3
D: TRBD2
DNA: TGTGCCAGCAGCTTTACTCTAGCGGCGGATACGCAGTATTTT
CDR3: CASSFTLAADTQYF

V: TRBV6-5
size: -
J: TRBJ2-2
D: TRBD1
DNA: TGTGCCAGCACCCGACAGGGGGAGACCGGGGAGCTGTTTTTT
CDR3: CASTRQGETGELFF

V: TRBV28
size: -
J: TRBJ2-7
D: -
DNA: TGTGCCAGCAGTTTAGAGACGACAGGCTCCTACGAGCAGTACTTC
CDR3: CASSLETTGSYEQYF

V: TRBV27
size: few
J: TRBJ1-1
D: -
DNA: TGTGCCAGCAGTTTAACTCGGCCAGGGAGGGAGACTGAAGCTTTCTTT
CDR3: CASSLTRPGRETEAFF

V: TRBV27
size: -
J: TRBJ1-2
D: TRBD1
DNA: TGTGCCAGCACGACAGGGGGGAGTGGCTACACCTTC
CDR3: CASTTGGSGYTF

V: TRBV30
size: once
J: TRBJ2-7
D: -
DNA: TGTGCCTGGAGCCAGTCTAGCGAGCAGTACTTC
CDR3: CAWSQSSEQYF

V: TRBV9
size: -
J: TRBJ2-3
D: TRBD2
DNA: TGTGCCAGCAGCGTAATAGGACTAGTGACAGATACGCAGTATTTT
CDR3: CASSVIGLVTDTQYF

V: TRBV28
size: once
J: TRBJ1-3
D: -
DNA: TGTGCCAGCTCCTTACCAGGAGGAAACACCATATATTTT
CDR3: CASSLPGGNTIYF

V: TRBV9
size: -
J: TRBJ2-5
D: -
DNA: TGTGCCAGCAGCGTAGGGCCCCTAGGGGACCAAGAGACCCAGTACTTC
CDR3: CASSVGPLGDQETQYF

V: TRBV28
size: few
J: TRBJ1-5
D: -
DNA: TGTGCCAGCAGGGTTCTCGGTAGCAACAATCAGCCCCAGCATTTT
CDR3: CASRVLGSNNQPQHF

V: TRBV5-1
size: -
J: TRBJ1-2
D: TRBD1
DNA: TGCGCCAGCAGCTTGTTACAGGGGGCAAGAGGCGGCTACACCTTC
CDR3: CASSLLQGARGGYTF

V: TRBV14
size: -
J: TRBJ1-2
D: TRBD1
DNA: TGTGCCAGCAGCCCGGACAGGGCCTATGGCTACACCTTC
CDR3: CASSPDRAYGYTF

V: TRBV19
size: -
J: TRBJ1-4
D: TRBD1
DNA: TGTGCCAGTAACCGGGACAGGGGTAATGAAAAACTGTTTTTT
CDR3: CASNRDRGNEKLFF

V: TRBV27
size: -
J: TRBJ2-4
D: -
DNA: TGTGCCAGCAGGGGCGAAGCCAAAAACATTCAGTACTTC
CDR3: CASRGEAKNIQYF

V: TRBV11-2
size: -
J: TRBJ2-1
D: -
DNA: TGTGCCAGCAGCTCAATAGTGGGACTGTACAATGAGCAGTTCTTC
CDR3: CASSSIVGLYNEQFF

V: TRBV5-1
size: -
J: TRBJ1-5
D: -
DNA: TGCGCCAGCAGCTTGGATGCAGGGCTCGATCAGCCCCAGCATTTT
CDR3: CASSLDAGLDQPQHF

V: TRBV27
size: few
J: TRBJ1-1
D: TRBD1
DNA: TGTGCCAGCAGCCGTTTTGACAGGGGGCTCACTGAAGCTTTCTTT
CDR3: CASSRFDRGLTEAFF

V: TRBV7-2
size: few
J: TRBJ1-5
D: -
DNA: TGTGCCAGCAGCTTGAGCGGCCGGGGATATCAGCCCCAGCATTTT
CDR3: CASSLSGRGYQPQHF

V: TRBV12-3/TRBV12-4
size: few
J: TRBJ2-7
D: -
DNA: TGTGCCAGCAGTTTAGCGTCCTCCGAGCAGTACTTC
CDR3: CASSLASSEQYF

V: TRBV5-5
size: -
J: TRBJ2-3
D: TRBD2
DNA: TGTGCCAGCAGCTTGTTGCTAGCGGGAGGGAGGGCAGATACGCAGTATTTT
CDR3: CASSLLLAGGRADTQYF

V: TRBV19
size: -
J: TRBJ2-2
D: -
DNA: TGTGCCAGTAGTATAACCACAGGGTTTACCGGGGAGCTGTTTTTT
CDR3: CASSITTGFTGELFF

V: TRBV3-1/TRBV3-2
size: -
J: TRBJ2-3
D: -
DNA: TGTGCCAGCAGCCAAGGAATCCCAGGGGTAACAGATACGCAGTATTTT
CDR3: CASSQGIPGVTDTQYF

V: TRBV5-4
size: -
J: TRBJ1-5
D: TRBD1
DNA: TGTGCCAGCAGCCGAGACAGGGACCAGCCCCAGCATTTT
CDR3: CASSRDRDQPQHF

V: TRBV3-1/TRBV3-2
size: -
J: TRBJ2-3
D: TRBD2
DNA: TGTGCCAGCAGTCAAGAGGCCCTAGCGGGAGGCAGGCATACGCAGTATTTT
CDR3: CASSQEALAGGRHTQYF

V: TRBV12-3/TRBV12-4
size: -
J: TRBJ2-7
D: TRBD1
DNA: TGTGCCAGCAGTACAGGGGGCTACGAGCAGTACTTC
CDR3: CASSTGGYEQYF

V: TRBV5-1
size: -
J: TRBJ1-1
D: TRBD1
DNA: TGCGCCAGCAGCTTGGAGACGACAGGGGCGGCGACTGAAGCTTTCTTT
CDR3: CASSLETTGAATEAFF

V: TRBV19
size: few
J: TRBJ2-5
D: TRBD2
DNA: TGTGCCACCGGACTAGCGAGGGGAGAGACCCAGTACTTC
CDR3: CATGLARGETQYF

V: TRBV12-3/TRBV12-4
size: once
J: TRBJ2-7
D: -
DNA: TGTGCCAGCAGTTTAAGACACTACGAGCAGTACTTC
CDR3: CASSLRHYEQYF

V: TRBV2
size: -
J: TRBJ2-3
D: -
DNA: TGTGCCAGCATTCAACTCACAGATACGCAGTATTTT
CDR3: CASIQLTDTQYF

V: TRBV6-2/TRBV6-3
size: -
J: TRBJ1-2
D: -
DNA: TGTGCCAGCAGTTACTCAATTACAGGCCATGGCTACACCTTC
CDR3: CASSYSITGHGYTF

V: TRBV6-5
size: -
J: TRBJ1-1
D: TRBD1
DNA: TGTGCCAGCAGTTCAACAGGGGACATGCGAGCTTTCTTT
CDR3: CASSSTGDMRAFF

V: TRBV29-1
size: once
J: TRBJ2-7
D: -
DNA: TGCAGCGGGGTACGGGATCCGACCTACGAGCAGTACTTC
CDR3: CSGVRDPTYEQYF

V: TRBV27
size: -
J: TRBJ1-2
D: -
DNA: TGTGCCAGCAGTTTAGGCAGCCCAGGGGTCTATGGCTACACCTTC
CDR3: CASSLGSPGVYGYTF

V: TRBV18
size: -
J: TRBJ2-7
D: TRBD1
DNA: TGTGCCAGCTCACCGACGGGACAGGACTACGAGCAGTACTTC
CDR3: CASSPTGQDYEQYF

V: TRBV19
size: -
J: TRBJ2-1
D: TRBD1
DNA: TGTGCCAGTAGTATTCGCCGTGGGACAGGGCAAGGCGATGAGCAGTTCTTC
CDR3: CASSIRRGTGQGDEQFF

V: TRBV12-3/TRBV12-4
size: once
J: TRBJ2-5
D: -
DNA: TGTGCCAGCAGCTTGGACAGCCAAGAGACCCAGTACTTC
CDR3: CASSLDSQETQYF

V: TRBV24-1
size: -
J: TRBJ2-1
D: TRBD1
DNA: TGTGCCACCAGTGGACAGGGAAATGAGCAGTTCTTC
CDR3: CATSGQGNEQFF

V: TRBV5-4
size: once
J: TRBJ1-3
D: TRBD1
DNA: TGTGCCAGCAGCTTGGGGGACAGTTCCCCCGGAAACACCATATATTTT
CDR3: CASSLGDSSPGNTIYF

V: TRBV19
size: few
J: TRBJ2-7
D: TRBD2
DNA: TGTGCCAGTAGCCCGACTAGCGGGAGGCAAAAACCGGGCGAGCAGTACTTC
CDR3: CASSPTSGRQKPGEQYF

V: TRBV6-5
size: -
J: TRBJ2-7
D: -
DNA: TGTGCCAGCAGTACCGACAGCTACGAGCAGTACTTC
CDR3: CASSTDSYEQYF

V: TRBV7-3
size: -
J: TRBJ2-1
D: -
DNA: TGTGCCAGCAGCCCTCAACCGGACAATGAGCAGTTCTTC
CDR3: CASSPQPDNEQFF

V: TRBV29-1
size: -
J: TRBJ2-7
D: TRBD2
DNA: TGCAGCGTTGAGCCTGGGACTAGCGGGAGTTACGAGCAGTACTTC
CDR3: CSVEPGTSGSYEQYF